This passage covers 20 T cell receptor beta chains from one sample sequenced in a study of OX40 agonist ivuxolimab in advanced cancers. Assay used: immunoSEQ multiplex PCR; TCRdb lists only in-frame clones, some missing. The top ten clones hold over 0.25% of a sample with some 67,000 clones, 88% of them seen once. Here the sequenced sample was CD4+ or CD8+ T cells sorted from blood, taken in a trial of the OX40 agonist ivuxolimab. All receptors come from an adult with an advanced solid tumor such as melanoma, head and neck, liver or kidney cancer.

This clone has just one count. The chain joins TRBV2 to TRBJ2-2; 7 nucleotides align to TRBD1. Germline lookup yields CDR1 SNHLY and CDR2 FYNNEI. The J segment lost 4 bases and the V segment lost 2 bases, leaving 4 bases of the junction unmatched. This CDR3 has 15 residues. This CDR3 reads CASSEIGGITGELFF. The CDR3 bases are TGTGCCAGCAGTGAAATAGGGGGCATCACCGGGGAGCTGTTTTTT.

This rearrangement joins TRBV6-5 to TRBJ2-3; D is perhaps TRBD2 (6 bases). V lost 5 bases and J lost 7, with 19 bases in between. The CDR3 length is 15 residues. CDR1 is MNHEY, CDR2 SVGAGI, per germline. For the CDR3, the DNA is TGTGCCAGCAGTCGGGAGCGGACCTTCGGGAATACGCAGTATTTT. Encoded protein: CASSRERTFGNTQYF.

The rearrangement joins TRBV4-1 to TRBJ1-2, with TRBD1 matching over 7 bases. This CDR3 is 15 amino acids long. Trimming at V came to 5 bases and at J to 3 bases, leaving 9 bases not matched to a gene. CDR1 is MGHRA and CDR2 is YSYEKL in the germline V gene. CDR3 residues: CASSGGPGQYYGYTF. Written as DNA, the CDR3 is TGCGCCAGCAGCGGGGGTCCGGGACAGTACTATGGCTACACCTTC.

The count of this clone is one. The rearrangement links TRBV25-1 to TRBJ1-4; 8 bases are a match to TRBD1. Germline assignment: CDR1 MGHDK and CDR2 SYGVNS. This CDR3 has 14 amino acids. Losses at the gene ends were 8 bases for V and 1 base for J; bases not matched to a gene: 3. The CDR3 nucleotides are TGTGCCAGCGGACAGGGAGGAACTAATGAAAAACTGTTTTTT. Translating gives CASGQGGTNEKLFF. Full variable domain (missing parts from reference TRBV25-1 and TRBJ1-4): EADIYQTPRYLVIGTGKKITLECSQTMGHDKMYWYQQDPGMELHLIHYSYGVNSTEKGDLSSESTVSRIRTEHFPLTLESARPSHTSQYLCASGQGGTNEKLFFGSGTQLSVL.

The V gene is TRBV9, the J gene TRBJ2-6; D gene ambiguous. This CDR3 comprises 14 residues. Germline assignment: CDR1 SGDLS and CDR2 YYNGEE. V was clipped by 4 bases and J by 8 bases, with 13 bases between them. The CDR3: CASSSSLRTNVLTF. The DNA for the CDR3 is TGTGCCAGCAGCTCATCTCTTAGGACCAACGTCCTGACTTTC.

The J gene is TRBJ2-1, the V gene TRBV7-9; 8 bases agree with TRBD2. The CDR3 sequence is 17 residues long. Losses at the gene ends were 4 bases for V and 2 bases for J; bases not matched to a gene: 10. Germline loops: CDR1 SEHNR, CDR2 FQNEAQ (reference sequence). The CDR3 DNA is TGTGCCAGCAGCTACGGAATTTCTAGCGGGCCCTACAATGAGCAGTTCTTC. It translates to CASSYGISSGPYNEQFF.

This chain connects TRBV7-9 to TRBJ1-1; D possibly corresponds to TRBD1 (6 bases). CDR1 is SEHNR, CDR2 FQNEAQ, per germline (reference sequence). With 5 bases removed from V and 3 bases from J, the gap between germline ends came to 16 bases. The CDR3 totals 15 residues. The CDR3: CASSGRQVEHTEAFF. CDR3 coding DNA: TGTGCCAGCAGCGGTCGACAGGTCGAACACACTGAAGCTTTCTTT.

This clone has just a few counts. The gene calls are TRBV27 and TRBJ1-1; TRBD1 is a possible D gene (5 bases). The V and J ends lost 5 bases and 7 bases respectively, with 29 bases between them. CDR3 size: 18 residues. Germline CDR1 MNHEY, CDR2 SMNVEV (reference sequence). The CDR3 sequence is CASSPRVPPLLTVGEAFF. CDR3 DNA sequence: TGTGCCAGCAGTCCCAGGGTCCCCCCCCTATTGACCGTTGGTGAAGCTTTCTTT.

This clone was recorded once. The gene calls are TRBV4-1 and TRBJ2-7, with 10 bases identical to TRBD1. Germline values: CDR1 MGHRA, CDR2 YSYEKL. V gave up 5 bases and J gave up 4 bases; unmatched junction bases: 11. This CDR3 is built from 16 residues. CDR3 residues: CASSERGQGRSYEQYF. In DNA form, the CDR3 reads TGCGCCAGCAGCGAAAGGGGACAGGGGAGAAGTTACGAGCAGTACTTC.

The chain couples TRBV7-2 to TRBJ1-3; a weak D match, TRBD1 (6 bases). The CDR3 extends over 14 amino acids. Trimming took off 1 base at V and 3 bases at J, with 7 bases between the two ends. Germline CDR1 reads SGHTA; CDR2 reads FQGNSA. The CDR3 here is CASSLEGGGNTIYF. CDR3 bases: TGTGCCAGCAGCTTAGAGGGGGGTGGAAACACCATATATTTT.

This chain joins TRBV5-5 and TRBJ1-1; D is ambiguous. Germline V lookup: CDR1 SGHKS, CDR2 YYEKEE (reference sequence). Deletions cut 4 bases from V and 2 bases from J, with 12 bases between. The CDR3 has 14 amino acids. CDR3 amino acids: CASSDFGFNTEAFF. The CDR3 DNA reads TGTGCCAGCAGCGACTTTGGGTTCAACACTGAAGCTTTCTTT.

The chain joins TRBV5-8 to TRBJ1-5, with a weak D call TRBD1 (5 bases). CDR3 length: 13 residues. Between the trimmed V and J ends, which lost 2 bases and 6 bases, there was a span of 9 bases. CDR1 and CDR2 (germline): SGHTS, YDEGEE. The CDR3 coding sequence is TGTGCCAGCAGCTTAGGGGAATTTCAGCCCCAGCATTTT. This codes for CASSLGEFQPQHF.

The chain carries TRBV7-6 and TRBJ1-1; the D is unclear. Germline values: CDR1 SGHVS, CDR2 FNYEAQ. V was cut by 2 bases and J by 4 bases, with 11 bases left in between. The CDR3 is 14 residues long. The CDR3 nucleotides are TGTGCCAGCAGCTTACTGTTGAAGCCCACTGAAGCTTTCTTT. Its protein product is CASSLLLKPTEAFF.

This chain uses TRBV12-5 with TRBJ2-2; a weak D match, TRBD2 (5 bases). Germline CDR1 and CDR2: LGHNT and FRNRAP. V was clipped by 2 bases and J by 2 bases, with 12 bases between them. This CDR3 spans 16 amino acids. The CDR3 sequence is CASGLWTGRNTGELFF. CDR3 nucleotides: TGTGCTAGTGGTTTGTGGACTGGACGCAACACCGGGGAGCTGTTTTTT.

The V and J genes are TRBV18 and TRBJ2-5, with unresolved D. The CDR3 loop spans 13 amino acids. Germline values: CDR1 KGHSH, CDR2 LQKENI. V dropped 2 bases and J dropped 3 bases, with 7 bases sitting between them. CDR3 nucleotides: TGTGCCAGCTCACCAGGGGTAGAAGAGACCCAGTACTTC. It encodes CASSPGVEETQYF.

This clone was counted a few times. CDR3 protein: CASSLGLAVRDEQFF. The CDR3 region has the DNA TGTGCCAGCAGTTTAGGACTAGCGGTTCGGGATGAGCAGTTCTTC. The J gene is TRBJ2-1, the V gene TRBV27; 10 bases align to TRBD2. Per the germline V gene, CDR1 is MNHEY and CDR2 is SMNVEV (reference sequence). The CDR3 has 15 residues. V lost 2 bases and J lost 8; bases outside the gene matches: 6.

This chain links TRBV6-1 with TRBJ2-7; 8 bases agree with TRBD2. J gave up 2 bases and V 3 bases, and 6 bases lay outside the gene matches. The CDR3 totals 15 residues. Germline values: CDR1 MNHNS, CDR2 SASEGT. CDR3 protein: CASSEFGGLAYEQYF. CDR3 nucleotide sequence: TGTGCCAGCAGTGAGTTCGGGGGACTAGCCTACGAGCAGTACTTC.

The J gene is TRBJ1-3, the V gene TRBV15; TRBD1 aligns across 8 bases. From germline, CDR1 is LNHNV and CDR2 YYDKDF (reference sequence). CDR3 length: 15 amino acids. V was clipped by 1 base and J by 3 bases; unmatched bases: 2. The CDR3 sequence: CATSRGTGIGNTIYF. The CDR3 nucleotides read TGTGCCACCAGCAGAGGGACAGGGATTGGAAACACCATATATTTT.

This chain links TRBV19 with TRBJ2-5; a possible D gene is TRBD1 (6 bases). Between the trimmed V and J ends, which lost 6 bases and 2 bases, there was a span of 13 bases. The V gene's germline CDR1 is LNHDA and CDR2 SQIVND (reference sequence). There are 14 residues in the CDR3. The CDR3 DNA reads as TGTGCCAGTAGCCGACGGGACACACAAGAGACCCAGTACTTC. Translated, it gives CASSRRDTQETQYF. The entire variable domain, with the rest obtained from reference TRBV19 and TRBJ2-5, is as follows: DGGITQSPKYLFRKEGQNVTLSCEQNLNHDAMYWYRQDPGQGLRLIYYSQIVNDFQKGDIAEGYSVSREKKESFPLTVTSAQKNPTAFYLCASSRRDTQETQYFGPGTRLLVL.

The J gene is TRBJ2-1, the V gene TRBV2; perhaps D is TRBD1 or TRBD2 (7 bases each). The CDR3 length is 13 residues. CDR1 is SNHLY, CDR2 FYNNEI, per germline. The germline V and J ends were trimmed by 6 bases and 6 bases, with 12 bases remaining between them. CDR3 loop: CASRAGGGNEQFF. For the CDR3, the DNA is TGTGCCAGCAGGGCAGGGGGGGGCAATGAGCAGTTCTTC.